The rows below give T cell receptor beta chains drawn from one sample of a study of identical twins. TCRdb re-called the 5' RACE reads through MiXCR, storing one row per CDR3 protein. Here the sample spans 750,000 to 950,000 distinct CDR3 sequences, around an eighth being singletons. The same data also went into a second study, on yellow fever vaccine responses in identical twins.

Sequenced material: PBMCs. Receptors originate from a young woman in good health. Each CDR3 is given with its conserved first and last residue. Each record gives: V gene, clone size, D gene, J gene, CDR3 DNA, CDR3 protein. The D gene is left open where the match is weak. Expanded clones are given a class, and other clones once, few, many or no size at all.

v_gene: TRBV12-3/TRBV12-4; abundance: few; d_gene: -; j_gene: TRBJ1-5; CDR3nt: TGTGCCAGCAGTATCGATGGGCGGGGTCTCTGGCCCCAGCATTTT; CDR3aa: CASSIDGRGLWPQHF
v_gene: TRBV7-8; abundance: -; d_gene: -; j_gene: TRBJ2-3; CDR3nt: TGTGCCAGCAGCCTCTCTCGGGAGTTGCGCACAGATACGCAGTATTTT; CDR3aa: CASSLSRELRTDTQYF
v_gene: TRBV7-2; abundance: -; d_gene: TRBD1; j_gene: TRBJ1-4; CDR3nt: TGTGCCAGCAGCAAAGGGACAGGGGCTAATGAAAAACTGTTTTTT; CDR3aa: CASSKGTGANEKLFF
v_gene: TRBV27; abundance: -; d_gene: -; j_gene: TRBJ1-1; CDR3nt: TGTGCCAGCAGCTCATTTCGAGGTGGTAGTGAAGCTTTCTTT; CDR3aa: CASSSFRGGSEAFF
v_gene: TRBV12-3/TRBV12-4; abundance: many; d_gene: TRBD2; j_gene: TRBJ2-1; CDR3nt: TGTGCCAGCAACCTCGGACTAGCGCCCGCCTACAATGAGCAGTTCTTC; CDR3aa: CASNLGLAPAYNEQFF
v_gene: TRBV20-1; abundance: few; d_gene: -; j_gene: TRBJ2-1; CDR3nt: TGCAGTGCAAAGGACGAGGGAATGAGGCAGTTCTTC; CDR3aa: CSAKDEGMRQFF
v_gene: TRBV4-1; abundance: -; d_gene: TRBD1; j_gene: TRBJ1-5; CDR3nt: TGCGCCAGCAGCCAAGGCAGGACAGGGGGAAGCAATCAGCCCCAGCATTTT; CDR3aa: CASSQGRTGGSNQPQHF
v_gene: TRBV18; abundance: -; d_gene: TRBD2; j_gene: TRBJ2-1; CDR3nt: TGTGCCAGCTCACCAGTGGCGGGGGGGCTCAATGAGCAGTTCTTC; CDR3aa: CASSPVAGGLNEQFF
v_gene: TRBV5-1; abundance: many; d_gene: -; j_gene: TRBJ1-1; CDR3nt: TGCGCCAGCATATTAAACACTGAAGCTTTCTTT; CDR3aa: CASILNTEAFF
v_gene: TRBV20-1; abundance: -; d_gene: -; j_gene: TRBJ1-1; CDR3nt: TGCAGTGCTAGAGATCGTCAGGTCACTGAAGCTTTCTTT; CDR3aa: CSARDRQVTEAFF
v_gene: TRBV19; abundance: few; d_gene: -; j_gene: TRBJ1-1; CDR3nt: TGTGCCAGTAGTATTAGTCCAGGCGGGAACACTGAAGCTTTCTTT; CDR3aa: CASSISPGGNTEAFF
v_gene: TRBV18; abundance: -; d_gene: -; j_gene: TRBJ2-7; CDR3nt: TGTGCCAGCTCACCAAAATCAGGGGTCCACGAGCAGTACTTC; CDR3aa: CASSPKSGVHEQYF
v_gene: TRBV29-1; abundance: few; d_gene: -; j_gene: TRBJ1-1; CDR3nt: TGCAGCGTTGAGACAGATATGAACACTGAAGCTTTCTTT; CDR3aa: CSVETDMNTEAFF
v_gene: TRBV10-3; abundance: few; d_gene: TRBD1; j_gene: TRBJ1-5; CDR3nt: TGTGCCATCAGTGGACAGGGGAACCAGCCCCAGCATTTT; CDR3aa: CAISGQGNQPQHF
v_gene: TRBV27; abundance: -; d_gene: -; j_gene: TRBJ2-1; CDR3nt: TGTGCCAGCAGTTTATTAGGGTCAGGGCCCTCCTACAATGAGCAGTTCTTC; CDR3aa: CASSLLGSGPSYNEQFF
v_gene: TRBV5-1; abundance: -; d_gene: -; j_gene: TRBJ2-5; CDR3nt: TGCGCCAGCAGCTTCTCGGATAGGGGGAAGGACCAGTACTTC; CDR3aa: CASSFSDRGKDQYF
v_gene: TRBV1; abundance: -; d_gene: -; j_gene: TRBJ2-1; CDR3nt: TGCACCAGCAGCCAAGTTACTCGCGACAGCTCCTACAATGAGCAGTTCTTC; CDR3aa: CTSSQVTRDSSYNEQFF
v_gene: TRBV20-1; abundance: few; d_gene: TRBD2; j_gene: TRBJ2-3; CDR3nt: TGCAGTGCGGAACTAGCGGGGGAAACAGATACGCAGTATTTT; CDR3aa: CSAELAGETDTQYF
v_gene: TRBV10-3; abundance: few; d_gene: -; j_gene: TRBJ1-2; CDR3nt: TGTGCCATCAGTGATTCAGGGATAAATGGCTACACCTTC; CDR3aa: CAISDSGINGYTF
v_gene: TRBV3-1; abundance: -; d_gene: -; j_gene: TRBJ2-1; CDR3nt: TGTGCCAGCAGCCAAGATTGGGCGTTGAATGAGCAGTTCTTC; CDR3aa: CASSQDWALNEQFF
v_gene: TRBV20-1; abundance: many; d_gene: -; j_gene: TRBJ2-1; CDR3nt: TGCAGTGCTACCCGACAGGCGTTATACAATGAGCAGTTCTTC; CDR3aa: CSATRQALYNEQFF
v_gene: TRBV4-1; abundance: few; d_gene: -; j_gene: TRBJ2-1; CDR3nt: TGCGCCAGCAGCCAAGAAGGGTCCGGCTATTTTTACCCCAATGAGCAGTTCTTC; CDR3aa: CASSQEGSGYFYPNEQFF
v_gene: TRBV27; abundance: -; d_gene: -; j_gene: TRBJ2-1; CDR3nt: TGTGCCAGCAGTACACGACTTACCGACAGCTACAATGAGCAGTTCTTC; CDR3aa: CASSTRLTDSYNEQFF
v_gene: TRBV6-1; abundance: many; d_gene: TRBD1; j_gene: TRBJ2-1; CDR3nt: TGTGCCAGCAGAACGGACAGGGCCAAACACAATGAGCAGTTCTTC; CDR3aa: CASRTDRAKHNEQFF
v_gene: TRBV12-3/TRBV12-4; abundance: -; d_gene: TRBD2; j_gene: TRBJ2-2; CDR3nt: TGTGCCAGCAGTTTACCTAGCGGGATCGTCGGGGAGCTGTTTTTT; CDR3aa: CASSLPSGIVGELFF
v_gene: TRBV3-1; abundance: -; d_gene: -; j_gene: TRBJ1-4; CDR3nt: TGTGCCAGCAGCCCCGAGGAGGCAACTAATGAAAAACTGTTTTTT; CDR3aa: CASSPEEATNEKLFF
v_gene: TRBV20-1; abundance: -; d_gene: -; j_gene: TRBJ1-2; CDR3nt: TGCAGTGCTAGAGATTTCCGGCAGGAAGGCGCCTATGGCTACACCTTC; CDR3aa: CSARDFRQEGAYGYTF
v_gene: TRBV3-1; abundance: -; d_gene: TRBD2; j_gene: TRBJ2-1; CDR3nt: TGTGCCAGCAGCCAATCACTGGGACTAGGGAGTAGTAAGCAGTTCTTC; CDR3aa: CASSQSLGLGSSKQFF
v_gene: TRBV25-1; abundance: -; d_gene: -; j_gene: TRBJ2-5; CDR3nt: TGTGCCAGCACCGAAGGAGTTCAAGAGACCCAGTACTTC; CDR3aa: CASTEGVQETQYF
v_gene: TRBV5-1; abundance: -; d_gene: -; j_gene: TRBJ2-2; CDR3nt: TGCGCCAGCAGCCTTGACCAAAACACCGGGGAGCTGTTTTTT; CDR3aa: CASSLDQNTGELFF
v_gene: TRBV3-1; abundance: -; d_gene: -; j_gene: TRBJ2-7; CDR3nt: TGTGCCAGCAGCACGGACGGGGGTCTAATTTTCTACGAGCAGTACTTC; CDR3aa: CASSTDGGLIFYEQYF
v_gene: TRBV29-1; abundance: few; d_gene: TRBD2; j_gene: TRBJ2-7; CDR3nt: TGCAGCGCCCGAAGCGGGAGCGTCGGCTCCTACGAGCAGTACTTC; CDR3aa: CSARSGSVGSYEQYF
v_gene: TRBV20-1; abundance: few; d_gene: -; j_gene: TRBJ1-5; CDR3nt: TGCAGTGCTAGGGGGGGCGGCGGCAATCAGCCCCAGCATTTT; CDR3aa: CSARGGGGNQPQHF
v_gene: TRBV4-1; abundance: -; d_gene: -; j_gene: TRBJ1-5; CDR3nt: TGCGCCAGCAGCCGCGACTTCATAGGGGGAAATCAGCCCCAGCATTTT; CDR3aa: CASSRDFIGGNQPQHF
v_gene: TRBV7-9; abundance: few; d_gene: -; j_gene: TRBJ2-7; CDR3nt: TGTGCCAGCAGTCCACTAGCACAAACCTCCTACGAGCAGTACTTC; CDR3aa: CASSPLAQTSYEQYF
v_gene: TRBV4-1; abundance: few; d_gene: -; j_gene: TRBJ2-5; CDR3nt: TGCGCCAGCAGCCAAGTCCGGCGAGAGACCCAGTACTTC; CDR3aa: CASSQVRRETQYF
v_gene: TRBV6-1; abundance: many; d_gene: -; j_gene: TRBJ1-1; CDR3nt: TGTGCCAGCAGTCGGACCGGGACACTGAACACTGAAGCTTTCTTT; CDR3aa: CASSRTGTLNTEAFF
v_gene: TRBV6-1; abundance: -; d_gene: -; j_gene: TRBJ1-6; CDR3nt: TGTGCCAGCAGACCGGGGCAGGGAGATAATTCACCCCTCCACTTT; CDR3aa: CASRPGQGDNSPLHF
v_gene: TRBV13; abundance: many; d_gene: -; j_gene: TRBJ1-1; CDR3nt: TGTGCCAGCAGCTTGGTGGGTGAAGCTTTCTTT; CDR3aa: CASSLVGEAFF
v_gene: TRBV7-9; abundance: -; d_gene: -; j_gene: TRBJ1-2; CDR3nt: TGTGCCAGCAGGGTTGGGGGGAACTATGGCTACACCTTC; CDR3aa: CASRVGGNYGYTF
v_gene: TRBV7-6; abundance: -; d_gene: -; j_gene: TRBJ1-1; CDR3nt: TGTGCCAGCAGCCAAAGACGCCCCGGGATGAACACTGAAGCTTTCTTT; CDR3aa: CASSQRRPGMNTEAFF
v_gene: TRBV5-1; abundance: many; d_gene: -; j_gene: TRBJ2-1; CDR3nt: TGCGCCAGCAGCCAGTGGCTCCTCTCACAGGCGAATTACAATGAGCAGTTCTTC; CDR3aa: CASSQWLLSQANYNEQFF
v_gene: TRBV3-1; abundance: -; d_gene: -; j_gene: TRBJ2-5; CDR3nt: TGTGCCAGCAGCCAGACCACAGGGCAAAAAGAGACCCAGTACTTC; CDR3aa: CASSQTTGQKETQYF
v_gene: TRBV12-3/TRBV12-4; abundance: -; d_gene: TRBD1; j_gene: TRBJ1-1; CDR3nt: TGTGCCAGCAGCATACAGGGGGAGGGCACTGAAGCTTTCTTT; CDR3aa: CASSIQGEGTEAFF
v_gene: TRBV12-3/TRBV12-4; abundance: -; d_gene: -; j_gene: TRBJ2-7; CDR3nt: TGTGCCAGCAGTCGCCGAGATATCGGGATGGTAGAGCAGTACTTC; CDR3aa: CASSRRDIGMVEQYF
v_gene: TRBV10-2; abundance: few; d_gene: TRBD2; j_gene: TRBJ2-1; CDR3nt: TGCGCCAGCAGTGTTACGTCTAGCGGGAAATACAATGAGCAGTTCTTC; CDR3aa: CASSVTSSGKYNEQFF
v_gene: TRBV7-9; abundance: -; d_gene: -; j_gene: TRBJ2-1; CDR3nt: TGTGCCAGCAGCTTAGAGGGGATAAATGAGCAGTTCTTC; CDR3aa: CASSLEGINEQFF
v_gene: TRBV7-9; abundance: -; d_gene: -; j_gene: TRBJ2-3; CDR3nt: TGTGCCAGCAGCCTCCGTGAAGGAGGCACAGATACGCAGTATTTT; CDR3aa: CASSLREGGTDTQYF
v_gene: TRBV10-3; abundance: many; d_gene: -; j_gene: TRBJ2-5; CDR3nt: TGTGCCATCAGTGAAAGGGGGGGTACACAAGAGACCCAGTACTTC; CDR3aa: CAISERGGTQETQYF
v_gene: TRBV12-3/TRBV12-4; abundance: few; d_gene: TRBD2; j_gene: TRBJ2-7; CDR3nt: TGTGCCAGCAGTCCTTCTCTAGCGGGAGGTCGAGAGCAGTACTTC; CDR3aa: CASSPSLAGGREQYF
v_gene: TRBV2; abundance: few; d_gene: TRBD2; j_gene: TRBJ2-2; CDR3nt: TGTGCCAGCACGGGGGAGGGGAACACCGGGGAGCTGTTTTTT; CDR3aa: CASTGEGNTGELFF
v_gene: TRBV24-1; abundance: -; d_gene: -; j_gene: TRBJ2-7; CDR3nt: TGTGCCACCAGTGGGGAGGTAAGGGGAAGAATAACCTACGAGCAGTACTTC; CDR3aa: CATSGEVRGRITYEQYF